These 9 T cell receptor beta chains were sequenced from one sample in a study of cytomegalovirus exposure and HLA in healthy donors. TCRdb's table, derived via immunoSEQ multiplex PCR, lists solely in-frame clones and lacks some. The sample lists about 330,000 clones, 86% occurring once. Sample: PBMCs. Receptors originate from a young woman in good health and CMV-seronegative.

The chain recombines TRBV7-9 with TRBJ2-7; TRBD1 agrees at 7 bases. The germline V gene has CDR1 SEHNR and CDR2 FQNEAQ (reference sequence). J gave up 4 bases and V 5 bases, and 5 bases lay outside the gene matches. The CDR3 totals 13 residues. The CDR3 here is CASSLGTVYEQYF. The CDR3, as DNA: TGTGCCAGCAGCCTCGGGACAGTTTACGAGCAGTACTTC.

V is TRBV10-3 and J is TRBJ2-7; D may be TRBD1 (6 bases). CDR1 is ENHRY, CDR2 SYGVKD, per germline. This CDR3 region has 14 residues. V was pared by 6 bases and J by 0 bases, with 12 bases between. CDR3 DNA: TGTGCCATCAGGACCCAGGGGTCCTCCTACGAGCAGTACTTC. As protein: CAIRTQGSSYEQYF.

The chain carries TRBV28 and TRBJ2-7; 9 bases agree with TRBD1. CDR3 size: 15 residues. Germline-derived CDR1 and CDR2 are MDHEN and SYDVKM. The junction had 6 bases not matched to a gene; V was cut back by 1 base and J by 5 bases. The CDR3 reads CASSLSDRGSNEQYF. Here the CDR3 DNA reads TGTGCCAGCAGTTTATCTGACAGGGGGTCCAACGAGCAGTACTTC.

This clone occurred once. The chain is built from TRBV19 and TRBJ2-7, with D perhaps matching TRBD1 (6 bases). The CDR3 extends over 12 amino acids. CDR1 and CDR2 from the germline V gene are LNHDA and SQIVND (reference sequence). Trimming left V 8 bases short and J 3 bases short, with 11 bases between. The CDR3 region is CASVGQNYEQYF. The CDR3 region has the DNA TGTGCCAGTGTGGGACAAAACTACGAGCAGTACTTC.

The chain uses TRBV7-3 and TRBJ2-3, with 11 positions matching TRBD2. Germline CDR1 reads SGHTA; CDR2 reads FQGTGA. The CDR3 contains 16 residues. After removal of 5 bases from V and 1 base from J, the junction contained 5 bases not matched to a gene. DNA of the CDR3: TGTGCCAGCAGCCCCGGGACTAGCGGAGGCACAGATACGCAGTATTTT. Residues: CASSPGTSGGTDTQYF.

The V and J genes are TRBV14 and TRBJ2-5, with D possibly being TRBD2 (5 bases). Germline CDR1 is SGHDN and CDR2 is FVKESK. This CDR3 contains 16 residues. The V end was cut by 3 bases, the J end by 2 bases, with 16 bases between. The CDR3 reads CASSHLAGDTQETQYF. CDR3 coding DNA: TGTGCCAGCAGCCACCTAGCAGGAGACACTCAAGAGACCCAGTACTTC.

The sample holds one count of this clone. The V call is TRBV15, the J call TRBJ2-7, with D hard to call. Germline-derived CDR1 and CDR2 are LNHNV and YYDKDF (reference sequence). The V end was cut by 0 bases, the J end by 3 bases, with 6 bases between. The CDR3 has 13 residues. Here the CDR3 DNA reads TGTGCCACCAGCAGAGATAGCAGCTACGAGCAGTACTTC. Translated, it gives CATSRDSSYEQYF.

The rearrangement uses TRBV25-1 and TRBJ2-1; tentative D call: TRBD2 (7 bases). CDR1 is MGHDK, CDR2 SYGVNS, per germline. The CDR3 runs 16 residues. V lost 8 bases to trimming and J lost 0 bases, with 17 bases between them. The CDR3 spells CASGKGGGSSYNEQFF. CDR3 in DNA: TGTGCCAGCGGGAAAGGGGGGGGGAGCTCCTACAATGAGCAGTTCTTC.

This chain uses TRBV28 with TRBJ2-7; 8 positions match TRBD2. The CDR3 consists of 14 residues. CDR1 is MDHEN, CDR2 SYDVKM, per germline. J was trimmed by 2 bases and V by 7 bases; bases with no gene match: 7. The CDR3 is CASTPRGGTYEQYF. As DNA, the CDR3 is TGTGCCAGCACCCCTCGGGGGGGAACCTACGAGCAGTACTTC. The full variable domain, rest sourced from reference TRBV28 and TRBJ2-7, is DVKVTQSSRYLVKRTGEKVFLECVQDMDHENMFWYRQDPGLGLRLIYFSYDVKMKEKGDIPEGYSVSREKKERFSLILESASTNQTSMYLCASTPRGGTYEQYFGPGTRLTVT.